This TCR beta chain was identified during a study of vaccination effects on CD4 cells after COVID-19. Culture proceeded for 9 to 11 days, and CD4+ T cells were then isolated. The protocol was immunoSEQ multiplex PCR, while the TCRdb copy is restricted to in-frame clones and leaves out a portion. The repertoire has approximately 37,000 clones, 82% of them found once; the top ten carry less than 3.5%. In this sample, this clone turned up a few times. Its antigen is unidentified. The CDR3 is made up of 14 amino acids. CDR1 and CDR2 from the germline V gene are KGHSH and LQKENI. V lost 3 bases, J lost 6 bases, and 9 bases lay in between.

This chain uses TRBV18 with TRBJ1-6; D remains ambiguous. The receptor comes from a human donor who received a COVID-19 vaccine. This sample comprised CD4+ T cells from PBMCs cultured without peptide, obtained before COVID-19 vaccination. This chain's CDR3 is CASSPNAANSPLHF. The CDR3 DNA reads TGTGCCAGCTCACCGAATGCAGCTAATTCACCCCTCCACTTT.